Listed below are T cell receptor beta chains from one sample, sequenced in a study of T cell repertoires in cytomegalovirus infection. MiXCR, run by TCRdb on the reads, gives a single entry per CDR3 protein. The table shows more than 650,000 distinct CDR3 sequences, with about a third occurring only once. Sequencing was performed on PBMCs. All receptors derive from a human donor in good health (CMV status not recorded). Some clones in this sample may be carry-over from other donors' samples. Each CDR3 is given with its conserved first and last residue. The D gene is left open where the match is weak. The size field is filled for only some rows; it gives once, few, many or a size class.

D gene	J gene	V gene	clone size	CDR3 DNA	CDR3 protein
TRBD1	TRBJ1-2	TRBV10-3	NA	TGTGCCATTGGGACAGGGCCCCCCTATGGCTACACCTTC	CAIGTGPPYGYTF
NA	TRBJ2-7	TRBV25-1	NA	TGTGCCAGCAGTGGAGTTCCGGGACAACTCTACGAGCAGTACTTC	CASSGVPGQLYEQYF
NA	TRBJ1-5	TRBV4-1	NA	TGCGCCAGCAGCCAAGAGTTCAGCTTCTCAGACAATCAGCCCCAGCATTTT	CASSQEFSFSDNQPQHF
NA	TRBJ2-1	TRBV25-1	NA	TGTGCCAGCAGTGTGGGAAGCTCCTACAATGAGCAGTTCTTC	CASSVGSSYNEQFF
NA	TRBJ1-3	TRBV24-1	few	TGTGCCACTTCCGAGAGGGGGAACTCTGGAAACACCATATATTTT	CATSERGNSGNTIYF
NA	TRBJ2-7	TRBV7-9	once	TGTGACAGCAGCACACCTACAGGGTACTCCTACGAGCAGTACTTC	CDSSTPTGYSYEQYF
NA	TRBJ1-1	TRBV12-3/TRBV12-4	NA	TGTGCCAGCAGTTCCATACGGACGGATTGGATCCTTGAAGCTTTCTTT	CASSSIRTDWILEAFF
NA	TRBJ2-7	TRBV28	few	TGTGCCAGCAGTTTAACTTCACAGGGAACGAGCTACGAGCAGTACTTC	CASSLTSQGTSYEQYF
NA	TRBJ1-2	TRBV29-1	few	TGCAGCGTTGAAGATTCAGGTTTAAAGGTGTCCTTC	CSVEDSGLKVSF
TRBD1	TRBJ2-5	TRBV11-2	many	TGTGCCAGCAGCTTATTGGCCGGGACAGCCCAAGAGACCCAGTACTTC	CASSLLAGTAQETQYF
NA	TRBJ1-2	TRBV12-3/TRBV12-4	few	TGTGCCAGCAGGCAGTCATTCGCGGGGGATTTCTATGGCTACACCTTC	CASRQSFAGDFYGYTF
NA	TRBJ1-1	TRBV7-8	many	TGTGCCAGCAGCTCCCCTTTCATGGGGGACACTGAAGCTTTCTTT	CASSSPFMGDTEAFF
NA	TRBJ1-5	TRBV19	NA	TGTGCCAGTAGTATAGGGGCAGGCCCACAGCCCCAGCATTTT	CASSIGAGPQPQHF
NA	TRBJ2-1	TRBV7-2	many	TGTGCCAGCAGCCCCATGGGGAATGTCCAGAGCGGGTGGAAGTACAATGAGCAGTTCTTC	CASSPMGNVQSGWKYNEQFF
NA	TRBJ1-2	TRBV30	NA	TGTGCCTGGAGTTTTCCTAACTATGGCTACACCTTC	CAWSFPNYGYTF
NA	TRBJ2-1	TRBV25-1	NA	TGTGCCAGCATTGGGACGGGCAATGAGCAGTTCTTC	CASIGTGNEQFF
NA	TRBJ1-1	TRBV4-2	NA	TGTGCCAGCAGCGGCGAACAGGGACGGGACACTGAAGCTTTCTTT	CASSGEQGRDTEAFF
NA	TRBJ2-5	TRBV6-1	NA	TGTGCCAGCAGTGGTATAGGGACTTCGGAGACCCAGTACTTC	CASSGIGTSETQYF
NA	TRBJ1-2	TRBV4-2	few	TGTGCCAGCAGCCAAGATGGGATAGAGGGGGGCCCCGACTATGGCTACACCTTC	CASSQDGIEGGPDYGYTF
TRBD1	TRBJ1-1	TRBV6-6	few	TGTGCCAGCACCCTGGGGACAGCGAACACTGAAGCTTTCTTT	CASTLGTANTEAFF
TRBD2	TRBJ2-1	TRBV29-1	NA	TGCAGCGCGGGGGGGGGGGGCAATGAGCAGTTCTTC	CSAGGGGNEQFF
TRBD2	TRBJ2-3	TRBV7-6	NA	TGTGCCAGCAGCGCCGGGACTAGCGGGATTGTAACAGATACGCAGTATTTT	CASSAGTSGIVTDTQYF
NA	TRBJ2-1	TRBV6-5	few	TGTGCCAGCAGCCCAGTTGGGGGCAATGAGCAGTTCTTC	CASSPVGGNEQFF